Presented here are 26 T cell receptor beta chains from one specimen sequenced in a study of T-cell reconstitution after alpha-beta-depleted transplantation in children. The TCRbeta library incorporated unique molecular identifiers. One entry per CDR3 protein results from TCRdb running MiXCR on the PCR reads. This sample has 540,000 or so distinct CDR3 sequences, with 23% found just once. The starting material was PBMCs, mostly from graft donor cells, obtained 360 days after TCRalphabeta/CD19-depleted stem cell transplant. Receptors originate from a boy in the first two years of life who had a stem cell transplant for acute myeloid leukemia, so the T cells may come from the graft donor.

This clonotype was seen many times. The chain links TRBV11-2 to TRBJ2-3; D is uncertain. Germline lookup yields CDR1 SGHAT and CDR2 FQNNGV. CDR3 length: 12 residues. The V end was cut by 5 bases, the J end by 10 bases, with 13 bases between. As DNA, the CDR3 is TGTGCCAGCAGCCTATCCCAAGACGCGCAGTATTTT. It encodes CASSLSQDAQYF.

This clonotype is a singleton in its sample. This chain uses TRBV7-8 with TRBJ2-7; TRBD1 matches at 11 bases. There are 16 residues in the CDR3. Per germline, CDR1 SGHVS and CDR2 FQNEAQ. With V trimmed by 5 bases and J by 2 bases, 8 bases remained unmatched. The CDR3 nucleotides read TGTGCCAGCAGCGAACATCCGGGACAGGGGGCCTACGAGCAGTACGTC. Translated: CASSEHPGQGAYEQYV.

The chain links TRBV15 to TRBJ2-3; D is possibly TRBD2 (6 bases). The CDR3 runs 16 residues. The V end lost 1 base, the J end lost 2 bases, and 13 bases lay between the germline ends. The germline gives CDR1 LNHNV, CDR2 YYDKDF (reference sequence). CDR3 sequence (DNA): TGTGCCACCAGCAGAGTACAGGCGGGACCCACAGATACGCAGTATTTT. Translation: CATSRVQAGPTDTQYF.

The V gene is TRBV9, the J gene TRBJ2-3, with D unclear. CDR3 size: 14 residues. With 4 bases removed from V and 4 bases from J, the gap between germline ends came to 13 bases. Germline V gene lookup returns CDR1 SGDLS and CDR2 YYNGEE. The CDR3 DNA reads as TGTGCCAGCAGCTACCACAGCAGCCCAGATACGCAGTATTTT. It encodes CASSYHSSPDTQYF. Full variable domain (rest looked up from reference TRBV9 and TRBJ2-3): DSGVTQTPKHLITATGQRVTLRCSPRSGDLSVYWYQQSLDQGLQFLIQYYNGEERAKGNILERFSAQQFPDLHSELNLSSLELGDSALYFCASSYHSSPDTQYFGPGTRLTVL.

The rearrangement uses TRBV6-5 and TRBJ1-2, with D perhaps matching TRBD1 (6 bases). The CDR3 runs 15 residues. V lost 0 bases to trimming and J lost 3 bases, with 11 bases between them. In germline, CDR1 is MNHEY, CDR2 SVGAGI. CDR3 DNA: TGTGCCAGCAGTTACTCGATAGAGGGGGACTATGGCTACACCTTC. It yields the protein CASSYSIEGDYGYTF.

This clonotype has at least ten counts. DNA for the CDR3: TGCAGTGCTAGAGACCCCTTTGTTGGGCGGGGGGGTCCTATCACAGATACGCAGTATTTT. Its protein product is CSARDPFVGRGGPITDTQYF. The chain is built from TRBV20-1 and TRBJ2-3, with 9 nucleotides matching TRBD2. With V trimmed by 0 bases and J by 2 bases, 18 bases remained unmatched. CDR1 and CDR2 from the germline V gene are DFQATT and SNEGSKA (reference sequence). This CDR3 contains 20 residues.

This clonotype has a handful of counts. The chain combines TRBV20-1 with TRBJ1-2; TRBD1 matches 7 bases. The J segment lost 6 bases and the V segment lost 6 bases, leaving 13 bases of the junction unmatched. Germline CDR1 reads DFQATT; CDR2 reads SNEGSKA (reference sequence). The CDR3 is 14 residues long. CDR3 bases: TGCAGTGCCAGGGGGGCAGAATGGGTGGATGGCTACACCTTC. Residues: CSARGAEWVDGYTF.

J is TRBJ2-3 and V is TRBV20-1; TRBD1 matches 12 bases. CDR1 and CDR2 from the germline V gene are DFQATT and SNEGSKA (reference sequence). The CDR3 has 18 amino acids. J lost 5 bases, V lost 3 bases, and 15 bases had no gene match. The CDR3 coding sequence is TGCAGTGCTAGTAAGCCCTTTTATGGGGACAGGGGGCGAGATACGCAGTATTTT. This translates into CSASKPFYGDRGRDTQYF.

V gene TRBV12-3 or TRBV12-4 combines with J gene TRBJ1-1; possibly TRBD1 for D (5 bases). Trimming took 6 bases from V and 3 from J, leaving 11 bases between them. There are 13 residues in the CDR3. CDR3 loop: CASSSQEYTEAFF. CDR3 in DNA: TGTGCCAGCAGCTCACAGGAGTACACTGAAGCTTTCTTT.

This clonotype occurred a few times. The CDR3 region has the DNA TGTGCCAGCAGCCCTGAGACAGGACCCATTGGGGCCAACGTCCTGACTTTC. Its protein product is CASSPETGPIGANVLTF. The genes are TRBV12-3 or TRBV12-4 and TRBJ2-6, with a weak D call TRBD1 (6 bases). V shed 6 bases and J shed 3 bases, with 18 bases lying between them. The CDR3 runs to 17 residues.

The V gene is TRBV5-6, the J gene TRBJ2-5; D is unresolved. The CDR3 consists of 14 residues. The V end was cut by 4 bases, the J end by 9 bases, with 19 bases between. Germline CDR1 and CDR2: SGHDT and YYEEEE. Here the CDR3 DNA reads TGTGCCAGCAGCCTCAGTCGGGCTATATGGGCCCAGTACTTC. It specifies CASSLSRAIWAQYF.

The genes are TRBV7-9 and TRBJ2-3; D not resolved. This CDR3 has 16 amino acids. Germline CDR1 reads SEHNR; CDR2 reads FQNEAQ (reference sequence). Trimming removed 2 bases from V and 2 bases from J, with 14 bases in between. Here the CDR3 reads CASSLSSSPLTDTQYF. CDR3 nucleotide sequence: TGTGCCAGCAGCTTAAGTTCTAGTCCCCTCACAGATACGCAGTATTTT.

This sequence joins TRBV4-3 and TRBJ2-2; no reliable D call. CDR3 length: 15 residues. Germline V gene data show CDR1 as LGHNA and CDR2 as YSLEER. Trimming took 1 base from V and 4 from J, leaving 10 bases between them. The CDR3 DNA reads TGCGCCAGCAGCCAAGCGAGTGTAGTCACCGGGGAGCTGTTTTTT. This codes for CASSQASVVTGELFF.

This clonotype appeared a few times. V and J are TRBV11-3 and TRBJ2-7, with D hard to call. CDR1 is SGHNT and CDR2 is YENEEA in the germline V gene. The CDR3 loop spans 12 amino acids. V was trimmed by 5 bases and J by 6 bases, leaving 11 bases between them. CDR3 sequence: CASSPRSGEQYF. The CDR3 coding sequence is TGTGCCAGCAGCCCCCGGTCGGGCGAGCAGTACTTC.

This clonotype was seen more than once but under ten times. The rearrangement uses TRBV7-6 and TRBJ1-2, with a possible D match to TRBD1 (6 bases). CDR1 and CDR2 (germline): SGHVS, FNYEAQ. V lost 11 bases to trimming and J lost 3 bases, with 16 bases between them. The CDR3 covers 13 residues. Written as DNA, the CDR3 is TGTGCCCCATTCTTAAGGGGGTACTATGGCTACACCTTC. Translating gives CAPFLRGYYGYTF.

The rearrangement links TRBV10-2 to TRBJ1-2; TRBD1 agrees at 9 bases. The CDR3 is 18 amino acids. Unmatched junction bases numbered 13, after V lost 3 bases and J lost 2 bases. CDR1 and CDR2 from the germline V gene are WSHSY and SAAADI. The DNA of the CDR3 is TGCGCCAGCAGTGAAGTCCGATTCGACAGGGGGGGAAACTATGGCTACACCTTC. It specifies CASSEVRFDRGGNYGYTF.

This clonotype appeared many times. The rearrangement joins TRBV12-3 or TRBV12-4 to TRBJ2-2; a weak D match, TRBD1 (6 bases). The CDR3 extends over 14 amino acids. V was shortened by 5 bases and J by 5 bases, with 12 bases between the two germline ends. This chain's CDR3 is CASSPQTGTGELFF. The CDR3 bases are TGTGCCAGCAGTCCGCAAACAGGGACCGGGGAGCTGTTTTTT.

The chain combines TRBV6-5 with TRBJ1-5, with D hard to call. Germline CDR1 is MNHEY and CDR2 is SVGAGI. Trimming pared 0 bases from V and 7 bases from J, leaving 7 bases between. This CDR3 region has 13 residues. The CDR3 DNA is TGTGCCAGCAGTTACTCCCCCAACCAGCCCCAGCATTTT. Its translation is CASSYSPNQPQHF.

The chain links TRBV2 to TRBJ1-2; D gene uncertain. This CDR3 has 14 residues. CDR1 and CDR2 (germline): SNHLY, FYNNEI. V lost 1 base and J lost 8, with 14 bases in between. CDR3 nucleotides: TGTGCCAGCAGTGAAGGGTTCACTAGGTACGGCTACACCTTC. It encodes CASSEGFTRYGYTF.

This clonotype has a handful of counts. The CDR3 loop is CSVRADREGSYEQYF. The CDR3 region has the DNA TGCAGCGTTCGAGCGGACAGGGAAGGATCCTACGAGCAGTACTTC. This chain uses TRBV29-1 with TRBJ2-7; 8 positions agree with TRBD1. CDR1 and CDR2 from the germline V gene are SQVTM and ANQGSEA. The CDR3 loop spans 15 amino acids. V shed 5 bases, J shed 1 base, and the junction held 10 bases outside the gene matches.

As concerns this clonotype: The junction and the germline gene differ at one end; a read error may be behind it. The V and J genes are TRBV20-1 and TRBJ2-4; TRBD2 agrees at 11 bases. Germline loops: CDR1 DFQATT, CDR2 SNEGSKA (reference sequence). CDR3 length equals 16 residues. The CDR3 DNA reads as TGCAGTTCTAGGTCTTTCCGGGGACTAGCGGAAAACATTCAGTACTTC. This translates into CSSRSFRGLAENIQYF.

This clonotype was seen at least ten times. The chain employs TRBV20-1 and TRBJ2-7; 10 positions agree with TRBD1. Germline lookup yields CDR1 DFQATT and CDR2 SNEGSKA (reference sequence). V was pared by 5 bases and J by 9 bases, with 4 bases of the junction left unmatched. CDR3 length: 11 amino acids. CDR3 coding DNA: TGCAGTGCTGGACAGGGGGGAGCGCAGTACGTC. It encodes CSAGQGGAQYV.

The CDR3 DNA sequence: TGTGCCACCAGCAGAGTTAGCGGGGGAGAGACCCAGTACTTC. Amino acids: CATSRVSGGETQYF. The chain uses TRBV15 and TRBJ2-5; 9 positions match TRBD2. Per the germline V gene, CDR1 is LNHNV and CDR2 is YYDKDF (reference sequence). There are 14 residues in the CDR3. Trimming removed 1 base from V and 4 bases from J; junction bases left unmatched: 1.

The chain combines TRBV14 with TRBJ2-5, with D hard to call. Trimming removed 4 bases from V and 7 bases from J, with 13 bases in between. Per germline, CDR1 SGHDN and CDR2 FVKESK. The CDR3 runs to 13 residues. CDR3 DNA: TGTGCCAGCAGCCGTGACGGTGTGGGGACCCAGTACTTC. Residues: CASSRDGVGTQYF.

This chain links TRBV12-3 or TRBV12-4 with TRBJ2-3; 10 bases match TRBD2. The CDR3 runs 18 residues. Trimming took 5 bases from V and 0 from J; bases not matched to a gene: 11. DNA for the CDR3: TGTGCCAGCAGTCCCGGCGCTAGCGGGGGTTTCAGCACAGATACGCAGTATTTT. Translated, it gives CASSPGASGGFSTDTQYF.

This clonotype was detected many times. The J gene is TRBJ2-1, the V gene TRBV4-3; TRBD1 matches 9 bases. The junction had 6 bases not matched to a gene; V was cut back by 2 bases and J by 4 bases. The CDR3 is 16 amino acids. CDR1 and CDR2 from the germline V gene are LGHNA and YSLEER. The CDR3 DNA reads as TGCGCCAGCAGCCAATCCGGGACAGGGCGTTACAATGAGCAGTTCTTC. Protein product: CASSQSGTGRYNEQFF.